A single sample gave rise to the 8 T cell receptor beta chains below, sequenced in a study of blood T cell repertoires in COVID-19. Libraries were prepared by immunoSEQ multiplex PCR; TCRdb keeps only in-frame clonotypes and omits some of them. The sample holds 65,000 to 75,000 clones, 84% seen once. The source material was peripheral blood. The receptors here all came from an older woman with acute or convalescent COVID-19.

The chain links TRBV9 to TRBJ1-5; no clear D. The CDR3 extends over 16 amino acids. The V and J ends lost 3 bases and 2 bases respectively, with 15 bases between them. CDR1 SGDLS and CDR2 YYNGEE come from the germline V gene. CDR3: CASSAGGPYGNQPQHF. The CDR3 DNA follows: TGTGCCAGCAGCGCCGGCGGGCCCTACGGCAATCAGCCCCAGCATTTT.

The chain links TRBV7-9 to TRBJ2-7, with 8 bases that match TRBD2. The CDR3 is 15 amino acids. With 5 bases clipped from V and 3 bases from J, the junction kept 9 bases outside the gene matches. Germline V gene data show CDR1 as SEHNR and CDR2 as FQNEAQ (reference sequence). CDR3 region: CASSPNGLAYYEQYF. The CDR3 DNA sequence: TGTGCCAGCAGCCCTAACGGACTAGCATACTACGAGCAGTACTTC.

V and J are TRBV7-9 and TRBJ2-1, with a possible D match to TRBD2 (6 bases). Germline CDR1 is SEHNR and CDR2 is FQNEAQ (reference sequence). Trimming stripped 0 bases from V and 6 bases from J, with 12 bases between. The CDR3 loop spans 15 amino acids. CDR3 DNA: TGTGCCAGCAGCTTAGCGGGCTCAGCGGGCAATGAGCAGTTCTTC. It encodes CASSLAGSAGNEQFF.

The chain is built from TRBV27 and TRBJ2-4, with TRBD1 matching 7 bases. The CDR3 totals 13 residues. J gave up 7 bases and V 5 bases, and 5 bases lay outside the gene matches. CDR1 and CDR2 (germline): MNHEY, SMNVEV (reference sequence). The CDR3 region is CASSQGVRNIQYF. The DNA of the CDR3 is TGTGCCAGCAGTCAGGGGGTTCGGAACATTCAGTACTTC.

The chain recombines TRBV10-1 with TRBJ2-1, with 9 nucleotides matching TRBD2. This CDR3 comprises 16 residues. Germline lookup yields CDR1 WNHNN and CDR2 SYGVQD (reference sequence). Trimming took 3 bases from V and 5 from J; bases not matched to a gene: 8. CDR3 sequence: CASSERAGGHNNEQFF. CDR3 DNA sequence: TGCGCCAGCAGTGAACGAGCGGGGGGCCATAACAATGAGCAGTTCTTC.

The chain uses TRBV7-3 and TRBJ2-7; maybe TRBD1 (5 bases). V was cut by 0 bases and J by 2 bases, with 8 bases left in between. The CDR3 consists of 14 residues. Germline V CDR1 and CDR2: SGHTA, FQGTGA. The CDR3 here is CASSLTPGTYEQYF. DNA for the CDR3: TGTGCCAGCAGCTTAACTCCAGGGACCTACGAGCAGTACTTC.

The V and J genes are TRBV5-1 and TRBJ1-2; D remains ambiguous. The V gene's germline CDR1 is SGHRS and CDR2 YFSETQ. There are 15 residues in the CDR3. Trimming shortened V by 4 bases and J by 8 bases, and 21 bases separated the two germline ends. CDR3 residues: CASSPAEGRLEGYTF. The CDR3, as DNA: TGCGCCAGCAGCCCTGCTGAGGGCAGGCTGGAGGGCTACACCTTC. Filled out from reference TRBV5-1 and TRBJ1-2, the complete variable domain reads KAGVTQTPRYLIKTRGQQVTLSCSPISGHRSVSWYQQTPGQGLQFLFEYFSETQRNKGNFPGRFSGRQFSNSRSEMNVSTLELGDSALYLCASSPAEGRLEGYTFGSGTRLTVV.

The chain has TRBV10-3 and TRBJ2-7; 9 bases match TRBD2. V gave up 5 bases and J gave up 0 bases; unmatched junction bases: 5. CDR1 and CDR2 (germline): ENHRY, SYGVKD. There are 15 residues in the CDR3. The CDR3 sequence is CAISPTSGSSYEQYF. The CDR3 nucleotides read TGTGCCATCAGTCCGACTAGCGGTTCCTCCTACGAGCAGTACTTC.